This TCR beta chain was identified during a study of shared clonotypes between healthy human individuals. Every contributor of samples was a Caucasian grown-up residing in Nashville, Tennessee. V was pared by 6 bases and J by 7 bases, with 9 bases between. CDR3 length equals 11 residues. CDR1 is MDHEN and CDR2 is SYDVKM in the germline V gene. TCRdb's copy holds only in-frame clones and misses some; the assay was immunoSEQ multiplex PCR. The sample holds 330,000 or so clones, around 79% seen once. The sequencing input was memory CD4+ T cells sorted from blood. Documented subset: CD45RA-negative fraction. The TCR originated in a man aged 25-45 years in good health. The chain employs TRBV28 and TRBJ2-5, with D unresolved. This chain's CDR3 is CASSYRGTQYF. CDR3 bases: TGTGCCAGCAGCTACAGAGGGACCCAGTACTTC.